Detailed here is one T cell receptor beta chain. Under the authors' procedure: Reference gene primer amplification gave estimated nucleated cell counts. Sequencing was performed with immunoSEQ multiplex PCR; in TCRdb, only in-frame clones are kept and a portion is missing. V and J calls and clone size are given by that table; D and trimming were obtained from the DNA. The table has around 260,000 clones, 80% to 95% seen once. The data are from a study of blood T cell repertoires in COVID-19. At the level of the study: From the United States, Italy and Spain came samples of acute and convalescent COVID-19.

Seattle's enrolled individuals joined amid active infection and were then monitored longitudinally. The specimen was peripheral blood. The TCR was taken from a woman aged 25 to 45 with COVID-19, enrolled during active disease.

The CDR3 DNA is TGTGCCACCGCGGACAGGGCGAAACCCCCCTATGGCTACACCTTC. Amino acid sequence: CATADRAKPPYGYTF. The gene calls are TRBV19 and TRBJ1-2, with 8 bases identical to TRBD1. Germline V gene lookup returns CDR1 LNHDA and CDR2 SQIVND (reference sequence). V dropped 10 bases and J dropped 4; count of bases not matched to a gene: 14. The CDR3 is 15 amino acids.